The next 18 T cell receptor beta chains were all read from a single sample in a study of blood T cell repertoires in COVID-19 (dated by TCRdb to about 2020). Libraries were made using the immunoSEQ multiplex PCR assay. The immuneACCESS repertoire file appears here via TCRdb, limited to in-frame rearrangements. These files lack a portion of the clones; in checked studies, under half of the deficit traces to unresolved V genes, and the cause of the others is not known. In this sample the table shows around 67,000 clones, roughly 77% of which occur a single time. The top ten clonotypes cover around 9.2% of the sample. Sequenced sample: peripheral blood. The source is a human donor in a cohort sampled during active COVID-19.

The rearrangement joins TRBV14 to TRBJ1-2; 8 positions agree with TRBD1. Germline-derived CDR1 and CDR2 are SGHDN and FVKESK. The CDR3 is made up of 15 amino acids. With 2 bases clipped from V and 4 bases from J, the junction kept 6 bases outside the gene matches. The CDR3 spells CASSQFQGASYGYTF. For the CDR3, the DNA is TGTGCCAGCAGCCAATTCCAGGGGGCGAGCTATGGCTACACCTTC.

The chain recombines TRBV7-9 with TRBJ2-2, with 10 bases that match TRBD1. This CDR3 is 16 amino acids long. From germline, CDR1 is SEHNR and CDR2 FQNEAQ (reference sequence). V lost 5 bases to trimming and J lost 5 bases; unmatched junction nucleotides: 8. The CDR3 nucleotides are TGTGCCAGCAGCAGAGGACAGGGGGTTAAGACCGGGGAGCTGTTTTTT. The encoded protein is CASSRGQGVKTGELFF.

This chain connects TRBV11-2 to TRBJ2-2; 10 positions match TRBD1. CDR3 length: 14 residues. Germline CDR1 and CDR2: SGHAT and FQNNGV. Trimming removed 5 bases from V and 10 bases from J; junction bases left unmatched: 7. The CDR3 sequence is CASSRSGTGAELFF. In DNA form, the CDR3 reads TGTGCCAGCAGCCGATCTGGGACAGGGGCGGAGCTGTTTTTT.

The CDR3 reads CASSPPAGRRSTEAFF. The CDR3 DNA follows: TGTGCCAGCAGCCCCCCAGCAGGCCGTCGGTCCACTGAAGCTTTCTTT. The chain links TRBV11-2 to TRBJ1-1, with D hard to call. The germline V gene encodes CDR1 SGHAT and CDR2 FQNNGV. V was shortened by 5 bases and J by 4 bases, with 20 bases between the two germline ends. The CDR3 spans 16 residues.

A single count supports this clone. The genes are TRBV25-1 and TRBJ1-3; weak D call: TRBD1 (6 bases). V was trimmed by 3 bases and J by 8 bases, leaving 14 bases between them. CDR1 and CDR2 from the germline V gene are MGHDK and SYGVNS. CDR3 length: 14 amino acids. The DNA for the CDR3 is TGTGCCAGCAGTGATCCCCAGGGGTGGGACACCATATATTTT. It yields the protein CASSDPQGWDTIYF. The full variable domain, in which reference TRBV25-1 and TRBJ1-3 provide the parts outside the CDR3, is EADIYQTPRYLVIGTGKKITLECSQTMGHDKMYWYQQDPGMELHLIHYSYGVNSTEKGDLSSESTVSRIRTEHFPLTLESARPSHTSQYLCASSDPQGWDTIYFGEGSWLTVV.

The table lists this clone with a count of one. This rearrangement joins TRBV30 to TRBJ2-1; maybe TRBD2 (5 bases). The V and J ends lost 5 bases and 0 bases respectively, with 8 bases between them. CDR3 length: 13 residues. Per germline, CDR1 GTSNPN and CDR2 SVGIG (reference sequence). Here the CDR3 reads CAWGAVSYNEQFF. The CDR3 DNA reads TGTGCCTGGGGAGCGGTCTCCTACAATGAGCAGTTCTTC. Full variable domain (remainder filled in from reference TRBV30 and TRBJ2-1): SQTIHQWPATLVQPVGSPLSLECTVEGTSNPNLYWYRQAAGRGLQLLFYSVGIGQISSEVPQNLSASRPQDRQFILSSKKLLLSDSGFYLCAWGAVSYNEQFFGPGTRLTVL.

The gene calls are TRBV4-2 and TRBJ1-6; D uncertain. Germline CDR1 reads LGHNA; CDR2 reads YNFKEQ. The length of the CDR3 is 15 residues. V was trimmed by 0 bases and J by 9 bases, leaving 12 bases between them. CDR3: CASSQELFGGSPLHF. DNA for the CDR3: TGTGCCAGCAGCCAAGAATTATTCGGTGGTTCACCCCTCCACTTT.

The gene calls are TRBV28 and TRBJ2-7; 10 bases map to TRBD2. V gave up 4 bases and J gave up 2 bases; unmatched junction bases: 14. The CDR3 is made up of 18 amino acids. The germline V gene encodes CDR1 MDHEN and CDR2 SYDVKM. CDR3 loop: CASSSWDGLAEAPYEQYF. CDR3 DNA: TGTGCCAGCAGTTCATGGGACGGACTAGCGGAAGCTCCCTACGAGCAGTACTTC.

The chain employs TRBV5-4 and TRBJ2-3; possibly TRBD2 for D (6 bases). The V gene lost 2 bases and the J gene lost 3 bases, with 10 bases spanning the gap. CDR1 and CDR2 (germline): SGHNT, YYREEE (reference sequence). The CDR3 consists of 14 residues. The chain's CDR3 is CASSLRGTTDTQYF. CDR3 nucleotides: TGTGCCAGCAGCTTACGGGGGACGACAGATACGCAGTATTTT.

V usage is TRBV4-1 and J usage is TRBJ1-1, with D maybe TRBD1 (5 bases). The germline V gene has CDR1 MGHRA and CDR2 YSYEKL. The CDR3 has 15 amino acids. Trimming removed 1 base at V and 3 bases at J, with 12 bases between. The CDR3: CASSQVPGHHTEAFF. The DNA of the CDR3 is TGCGCCAGCAGCCAAGTCCCCGGACATCACACTGAAGCTTTCTTT.

The chain uses TRBV11-1 and TRBJ2-6, with D unclear. Germline CDR1 and CDR2: SGHAT and FQDESV (reference sequence). The CDR3 covers 13 residues. Between the trimmed V and J ends, which lost 8 bases and 0 bases, there was a span of 5 bases. CDR3 protein: CASSLSGANVLTF. The CDR3 nucleotides read TGTGCCAGCTCACTCTCTGGGGCCAACGTCCTGACTTTC.

This clone was seen once. CDR3 DNA sequence: TGTGCCAGCAGCGCCTTAGCGGGAGCGATGGAGACCCAGTACTTC. Translating it yields CASSALAGAMETQYF. The genes are TRBV9 and TRBJ2-5; TRBD2 agrees at 9 bases. This CDR3 comprises 15 residues. Germline CDR1 SGDLS, CDR2 YYNGEE. Trimming removed 3 bases from V and 5 bases from J; junction bases left unmatched: 8.

The rearrangement uses TRBV6-5 and TRBJ1-2, with no clear D. V gave up 5 bases and J gave up 4 bases, with 11 bases separating them. Germline V gene sequence: CDR1 MNHEY, CDR2 SVGAGI. This CDR3 region has 13 residues. CDR3 bases: TGTGCCAGCAGTACACCCTCCTCCTATGGCTACACCTTC. Translated: CASSTPSSYGYTF.

This clone was found once. V and J are TRBV7-2 and TRBJ1-2; D is possibly TRBD1 (6 bases). V lost 5 bases and J 7 bases, leaving 8 bases between the germline ends. The CDR3 extends over 11 amino acids. Germline V gene lookup returns CDR1 SGHTA and CDR2 FQGNSA. The CDR3 loop reads CASSRGAGYTF. CDR3 nucleotide sequence: TGTGCCAGCAGCCGGGGGGCTGGCTACACCTTC. The variable domain in full, with the rest retrieved from reference TRBV7-2 and TRBJ1-2, is GAGVSQSPSNKVTEKGKDVELRCDPISGHTALYWYRQSLGQGLEFLIYFQGNSAPDKSGLPSDRFSAERTGGSVSTLTIQRTQQEDSAVYLCASSRGAGYTFGSGTRLTVV.

The chain has TRBV7-9 and TRBJ1-1; possible D gene TRBD1, 5 bases. The V end lost 7 bases, the J end lost 1 base, and 16 bases lay between the germline ends. The CDR3 has 15 amino acids. CDR1 and CDR2 from the germline V gene are SEHNR and FQNEAQ (reference sequence). CDR3 sequence: CASNRPGGRNTEAFF. CDR3 DNA: TGTGCCAGCAACAGGCCGGGGGGACGGAACACTGAAGCTTTCTTT.

The chain combines TRBV19 with TRBJ2-7, with 9 bases lining up with TRBD2. V shed 4 bases, J shed 7 bases, and the junction held 5 bases outside the gene matches. Germline V gives CDR1 LNHDA, CDR2 SQIVND (reference sequence). The CDR3 totals 13 residues. Written as DNA, the CDR3 is TGTGCCAGTAGTAGCGGGAGGGAATGGGAGCAGTACTTC. It codes for CASSSGREWEQYF. The whole variable domain, filled in from reference TRBV19 and TRBJ2-7, reads DGGITQSPKYLFRKEGQNVTLSCEQNLNHDAMYWYRQDPGQGLRLIYYSQIVNDFQKGDIAEGYSVSREKKESFPLTVTSAQKNPTAFYLCASSSGREWEQYFGPGTRLTVT.

The chain combines TRBV30 with TRBJ1-1; D possibly corresponds to TRBD1 (5 bases). With 4 bases removed from V and 3 bases from J, the gap between germline ends came to 18 bases. The length of the CDR3 is 15 residues. Germline V gives CDR1 GTSNPN, CDR2 SVGIG (reference sequence). Written as DNA, the CDR3 is TGTGCCTGGACTTGGGGATCAGGGTTGGACACTGAAGCTTTCTTT. Translation gives CAWTWGSGLDTEAFF.

V is TRBV6-1 and J is TRBJ1-2; no clear D gene. The CDR3 consists of 16 residues. With 0 bases removed from V and 9 bases from J, the gap between germline ends came to 20 bases. CDR1 and CDR2 from the germline V gene are MNHNS and SASEGT. CDR3 in DNA: TGTGCCAGCAGTGAAGCGCTACCTTCGAGGGTTTTAAGCTACACCTTC. This translates into CASSEALPSRVLSYTF.